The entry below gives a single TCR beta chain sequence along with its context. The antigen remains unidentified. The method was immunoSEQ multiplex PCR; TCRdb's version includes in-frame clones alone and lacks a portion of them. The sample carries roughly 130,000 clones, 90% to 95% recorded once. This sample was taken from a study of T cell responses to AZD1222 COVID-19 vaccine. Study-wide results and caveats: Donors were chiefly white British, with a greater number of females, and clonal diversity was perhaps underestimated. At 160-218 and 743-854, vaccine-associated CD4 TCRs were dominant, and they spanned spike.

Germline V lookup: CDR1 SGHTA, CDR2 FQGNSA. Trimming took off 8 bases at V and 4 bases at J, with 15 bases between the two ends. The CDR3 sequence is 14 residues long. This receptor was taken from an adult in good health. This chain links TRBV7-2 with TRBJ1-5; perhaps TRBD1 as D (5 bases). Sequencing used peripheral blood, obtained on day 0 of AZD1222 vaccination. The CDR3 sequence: CASRSGVGNQPQHF. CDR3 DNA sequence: TGTGCCAGCCGGTCGGGGGTTGGAAATCAGCCCCAGCATTTT.